A selection of T cell receptor beta chains follows, all from one sample in a study of blood T cell repertoires in COVID-19. Produced via immunoSEQ multiplex PCR; TCRdb's table is partial and in-frame only. The sample holds around 190,000 clones, about four fifths seen once. Sequenced sample: peripheral blood. Source of these receptors: a woman in her 70s with COVID-19, enrolled during active disease. CDR3s include the opening cysteine and the closing phenylalanine or tryptophan. D genes are given only for firm matches. The size field is filled for only some rows; it gives once, few, many or a size class.

clone size: NA; V gene: TRBV5-4; D gene: TRBD1; CDR3 length: 15; J gene: TRBJ2-2; CDR3 DNA: TGTGCCAGCAGCGCCCGGGACAGGGCGTCCGGGGAGCTGTTTTTT; CDR3 protein: CASSARDRASGELFF
clone size: once; V gene: TRBV11-3; D gene: NA; CDR3 length: 15; J gene: TRBJ2-3; CDR3 DNA: TGTGCCAGCAGCCCAGGACAAAGGGTCACAGATACGCAGTATTTT; CDR3 protein: CASSPGQRVTDTQYF
clone size: NA; V gene: TRBV3-1/TRBV3-2; D gene: NA; CDR3 length: 13; J gene: TRBJ1-5; CDR3 DNA: TGTGCCAGCAGCCAAGACAGGGTCCAGCCCCAGCATTTT; CDR3 protein: CASSQDRVQPQHF
clone size: NA; V gene: TRBV28; D gene: NA; CDR3 length: 15; J gene: TRBJ1-3; CDR3 DNA: TGTGCCAGTAGAAAAGCGGGGGGTTCGGGAAACACCATATATTTT; CDR3 protein: CASRKAGGSGNTIYF
clone size: NA; V gene: TRBV28; D gene: NA; CDR3 length: 14; J gene: TRBJ2-3; CDR3 DNA: TGTGCCAGCAGGGGGGGACAGCTCACAGATACGCAGTATTTT; CDR3 protein: CASRGGQLTDTQYF
clone size: NA; V gene: TRBV18; D gene: TRBD2; CDR3 length: 16; J gene: TRBJ2-3; CDR3 DNA: TGTGCCAGCTCCCCTTTGGCGGGAGGGCGCGCAGATACGCAGTATTTT; CDR3 protein: CASSPLAGGRADTQYF
clone size: NA; V gene: TRBV7-9; D gene: TRBD2; CDR3 length: 14; J gene: TRBJ2-1; CDR3 DNA: TGTGCCGGCTTTGGCGGGAGCTCCTACAATGAGCAGTTCTTC; CDR3 protein: CAGFGGSSYNEQFF
clone size: few; V gene: TRBV18; D gene: NA; CDR3 length: 13; J gene: TRBJ1-1; CDR3 DNA: TGTGCCAGCTCACCCCGACGGACACCTGAAGCTTTCTTT; CDR3 protein: CASSPRRTPEAFF
clone size: NA; V gene: TRBV24-1; D gene: NA; CDR3 length: 12; J gene: TRBJ2-5; CDR3 DNA: TGTGCCACCAGTGCCGGAGGTGGGACCCAGTACTTC; CDR3 protein: CATSAGGGTQYF
clone size: NA; V gene: TRBV7-9; D gene: TRBD1; CDR3 length: 15; J gene: TRBJ1-5; CDR3 DNA: TGTGCCAGCAGCTTAGGGGACAGATCCAATCAGCCCCAGCATTTT; CDR3 protein: CASSLGDRSNQPQHF
clone size: NA; V gene: TRBV10-2; D gene: TRBD2; CDR3 length: 15; J gene: TRBJ2-2; CDR3 DNA: TGCGCCAGCCAGGGACTAGCGGTTAACACCGGGGAGCTGTTTTTT; CDR3 protein: CASQGLAVNTGELFF
clone size: NA; V gene: TRBV28; D gene: NA; CDR3 length: 14; J gene: TRBJ2-3; CDR3 DNA: TGTGCCAGCAGTTTTCAGGGAATGACGAATACGCAGTATTTT; CDR3 protein: CASSFQGMTNTQYF
clone size: once; V gene: TRBV29-1; D gene: NA; CDR3 length: 12; J gene: TRBJ1-2; CDR3 DNA: TGCAGCGTTGTGAGCAGGGTCAGTGGCTACACCTTC; CDR3 protein: CSVVSRVSGYTF
clone size: once; V gene: TRBV5-1; D gene: TRBD2; CDR3 length: 20; J gene: TRBJ2-7; CDR3 DNA: TGCGCCAGCAGCTCGGGAAATGTACCAATAGCGGGATATGGCTCCTACGAGCAGTACTTC; CDR3 protein: CASSSGNVPIAGYGSYEQYF
clone size: NA; V gene: TRBV20-1; D gene: TRBD2; CDR3 length: 15; J gene: TRBJ2-5; CDR3 DNA: TGCAGTGCTGGTGGACTAGCGGGAGCCCAAGAGACCCAGTACTTC; CDR3 protein: CSAGGLAGAQETQYF
clone size: NA; V gene: TRBV11-2; D gene: NA; CDR3 length: 14; J gene: TRBJ2-7; CDR3 DNA: TGTGCCAGCATCCCGCCGGGATGGTCCTACGAGCAGTACTTC; CDR3 protein: CASIPPGWSYEQYF
clone size: NA; V gene: TRBV18; D gene: NA; CDR3 length: 16; J gene: TRBJ1-3; CDR3 DNA: TGTGCCAGCTCACCACCGTTAACCAGCTCTGGAAACACCATATATTTT; CDR3 protein: CASSPPLTSSGNTIYF
clone size: NA; V gene: TRBV7-9; D gene: TRBD2; CDR3 length: 14; J gene: TRBJ2-7; CDR3 DNA: TGTGCCAGCAGCTTATTGGGGGGGACCTACGAGCAGTACTTC; CDR3 protein: CASSLLGGTYEQYF
clone size: NA; V gene: TRBV5-1; D gene: NA; CDR3 length: 19; J gene: TRBJ1-4; CDR3 DNA: TGCGCCAGCAGCTCTCAACCTCCCGGCGACAGAGCAACTAATGAAAAACTGTTTTTT; CDR3 protein: CASSSQPPGDRATNEKLFF
clone size: NA; V gene: TRBV9; D gene: TRBD1; CDR3 length: 15; J gene: TRBJ2-5; CDR3 DNA: TGTGCCAGCAGCAAAGACCCAGGGGGTGAAGAGACCCAGTACTTC; CDR3 protein: CASSKDPGGEETQYF
clone size: NA; V gene: TRBV6-4; D gene: NA; CDR3 length: 18; J gene: TRBJ1-2; CDR3 DNA: TGTGCCAGCAGTGGGAACAGGGTAACGAGTCTAGAGGGCTATGGCTACACCTTC; CDR3 protein: CASSGNRVTSLEGYGYTF
clone size: NA; V gene: TRBV5-1; D gene: TRBD1; CDR3 length: 15; J gene: TRBJ2-7; CDR3 DNA: TGCGCCAGCAGCTTCGGGACAGGGGGCTCCTACGAGCAGTACTTC; CDR3 protein: CASSFGTGGSYEQYF
clone size: NA; V gene: TRBV4-2; D gene: NA; CDR3 length: 14; J gene: TRBJ2-3; CDR3 DNA: TGTGCCAGCAGCCCCTCTCCGTCGACAGATACGCAGTATTTT; CDR3 protein: CASSPSPSTDTQYF
clone size: NA; V gene: TRBV6-1; D gene: NA; CDR3 length: 14; J gene: TRBJ1-6; CDR3 DNA: TGTGCCAGCAGTGAAGAGGTGGGCCCTTCACCCCTCCACTTT; CDR3 protein: CASSEEVGPSPLHF
clone size: once; V gene: TRBV19; D gene: NA; CDR3 length: 15; J gene: TRBJ1-5; CDR3 DNA: TGTGCCAGTAGTATAGGGGGAGGGCGAAATCAGCCCCAGCATTTT; CDR3 protein: CASSIGGGRNQPQHF
clone size: NA; V gene: TRBV19; D gene: NA; CDR3 length: 13; J gene: TRBJ2-1; CDR3 DNA: TGTGCCAGTAGTCCTAGAAATGCCCTTGAGCAGTTCTTC; CDR3 protein: CASSPRNALEQFF
clone size: once; V gene: TRBV5-1; D gene: NA; CDR3 length: 13; J gene: TRBJ1-2; CDR3 DNA: TGCGCCAGCAGCTTGGAACAGAACTATGGCTACACCTTC; CDR3 protein: CASSLEQNYGYTF
clone size: NA; V gene: TRBV30; D gene: NA; CDR3 length: 14; J gene: TRBJ2-7; CDR3 DNA: TGTGCCTGGAGTGTAGGGGCGGAGACCTACGAGCAGTACTTC; CDR3 protein: CAWSVGAETYEQYF
clone size: NA; V gene: TRBV4-2; D gene: TRBD2; CDR3 length: 17; J gene: TRBJ2-5; CDR3 DNA: TGTGCCAGCAGCCAAGTGGGACTAGCGGGGACCGTTTTGACCCAGTACTTC; CDR3 protein: CASSQVGLAGTVLTQYF
clone size: NA; V gene: TRBV10-3; D gene: NA; CDR3 length: 17; J gene: TRBJ2-3; CDR3 DNA: TGTGCCATCAGTGAGTTCATAGTGGGCAGTTCCACAGATACGCAGTATTTT; CDR3 protein: CAISEFIVGSSTDTQYF
clone size: NA; V gene: TRBV2; D gene: NA; CDR3 length: 14; J gene: TRBJ1-5; CDR3 DNA: TGTGCCAGCAGTGAAGTACTGATCAATCAGCCCCAGCATTTT; CDR3 protein: CASSEVLINQPQHF
clone size: NA; V gene: TRBV6-2/TRBV6-3; D gene: TRBD1; CDR3 length: 17; J gene: TRBJ2-1; CDR3 DNA: TGTGCCAGCAGTTACTCGAGGACAGGTACTACCTACAATGAGCAGTTCTTC; CDR3 protein: CASSYSRTGTTYNEQFF
clone size: NA; V gene: TRBV19; D gene: TRBD1; CDR3 length: 12; J gene: TRBJ1-2; CDR3 DNA: TGTGCCAGTAGCCGGACAGGGTATGGCTACACCTTC; CDR3 protein: CASSRTGYGYTF
clone size: once; V gene: TRBV11-2; D gene: NA; CDR3 length: 14; J gene: TRBJ2-3; CDR3 DNA: TGTGCCAGCAGCTTAGACGGGAGCACAGATACGCAGTATTTT; CDR3 protein: CASSLDGSTDTQYF
clone size: NA; V gene: TRBV5-1; D gene: NA; CDR3 length: 13; J gene: TRBJ1-1; CDR3 DNA: TGCGCCAGCAGCTGGACAGTGAACACTGAAGCTTTCTTT; CDR3 protein: CASSWTVNTEAFF
clone size: NA; V gene: TRBV2; D gene: NA; CDR3 length: 14; J gene: TRBJ2-2; CDR3 DNA: TGTGCCAGCAGTGTTCAGGGGGGTGCCGGGGAGCTGTTTTTT; CDR3 protein: CASSVQGGAGELFF
clone size: once; V gene: TRBV28; D gene: NA; CDR3 length: 14; J gene: TRBJ1-1; CDR3 DNA: TGTGCCAGCGACGGACAGTCGGTTCACACTGAAGCTTTCTTT; CDR3 protein: CASDGQSVHTEAFF
clone size: NA; V gene: TRBV29-1; D gene: NA; CDR3 length: 14; J gene: TRBJ2-7; CDR3 DNA: TGCAGCGTTAAGTGGGCAGGGGCTTCCTACGAGCAGTACTTC; CDR3 protein: CSVKWAGASYEQYF
clone size: NA; V gene: TRBV7-9; D gene: TRBD2; CDR3 length: 15; J gene: TRBJ2-7; CDR3 DNA: TGTGCCAGCAGCCAGAGCGGGAGGCTCCCCTACGAGCAGTACTTC; CDR3 protein: CASSQSGRLPYEQYF
clone size: NA; V gene: TRBV19; D gene: NA; CDR3 length: 15; J gene: TRBJ2-1; CDR3 DNA: TGTGCCAGTAGTAGGCGGGAATCCCGTACCAATGAGCAGTTCTTC; CDR3 protein: CASSRRESRTNEQFF
clone size: NA; V gene: TRBV7-2; D gene: TRBD1; CDR3 length: 15; J gene: TRBJ1-3; CDR3 DNA: TGTGCCAGCAGCTTAGCGACAGGGGCCGGAAACACCATATATTTT; CDR3 protein: CASSLATGAGNTIYF
clone size: NA; V gene: TRBV7-9; D gene: TRBD1; CDR3 length: 16; J gene: TRBJ1-5; CDR3 DNA: TGTGCCAGCAGCCGAGGGACAGGGGGTAACAATCAGCCCCAGCATTTT; CDR3 protein: CASSRGTGGNNQPQHF
clone size: NA; V gene: TRBV5-1; D gene: NA; CDR3 length: 14; J gene: TRBJ2-7; CDR3 DNA: TGCGCCAGCAGCTTGGTAGCCGGGGACTACGAGCAGTACTTC; CDR3 protein: CASSLVAGDYEQYF
clone size: NA; V gene: TRBV7-9; D gene: NA; CDR3 length: 12; J gene: TRBJ2-7; CDR3 DNA: NA; CDR3 protein: CASSRTFGEGIF
clone size: NA; V gene: TRBV6-2/TRBV6-3; D gene: TRBD2; CDR3 length: 17; J gene: TRBJ2-2; CDR3 DNA: TGTGCCAGCAGTTACTTGAGAGCGGGAGGGAACACCGGGGAGCTGTTTTTT; CDR3 protein: CASSYLRAGGNTGELFF
clone size: NA; V gene: TRBV7-2; D gene: TRBD1; CDR3 length: 16; J gene: TRBJ1-2; CDR3 DNA: TGTGCCAGCAGCTTAGAGAGGATGGGACAGTCTGTTGGCTACACCTTC; CDR3 protein: CASSLERMGQSVGYTF
clone size: NA; V gene: TRBV6-2/TRBV6-3; D gene: TRBD1; CDR3 length: 15; J gene: TRBJ1-1; CDR3 DNA: TGTGCCAGCAGTTACCCGGACAGGGGCTATACTGAAGCTTTCTTT; CDR3 protein: CASSYPDRGYTEAFF
clone size: NA; V gene: TRBV2; D gene: NA; CDR3 length: 15; J gene: TRBJ1-1; CDR3 DNA: TGTGCCAGCAGTGAATTTGTGGATTCGGGCACTGAAGCTTTCTTT; CDR3 protein: CASSEFVDSGTEAFF